The 26 T cell receptor beta chains below come from one sample, sequenced in a study of post-analysis software for immune sequencing data (dated by TCRdb to between 2014 and 2017). The library relied on PCR. The data were produced on an Illumina HiSeq 2500. To reduce PCR and sequencing biases, unique molecular identifiers were built into the TCR beta cDNA libraries. TCRdb's own reprocessing of the public reads used fastp at Q25 and MiXCR and kept productive beta chains. Entries are consolidated by CDR3 protein sequence, retaining the most common genes and DNA. This sample gives around 710,000 distinct CDR3 sequences in total; about 45% of them show up just once. The ten largest clones add up to 4.9% of the sample. Their specific antigens are unknown. Study-level results and caveats: Patients showed significantly higher frequencies than controls for a handful of TRBV segments, among them TRBV5-6, TRBV5-1 and TRBV20-1.

Source material: blood. The receptors originated from a girl between 5 and 17 years old with multiple sclerosis.

A few counts support this clonotype. The chain couples TRBV6-6 to TRBJ1-2, with 12 bases lining up with TRBD1. The J segment lost 7 bases and the V segment lost 5 bases, leaving 5 bases of the junction unmatched. The CDR3 has 14 residues. Per germline, CDR1 MNHNY and CDR2 SVGAGI (reference sequence). In DNA form, the CDR3 reads TGTGCCAGCAGTACGGGACAGGGGGCCGTTGGCTACACCTTC. Protein sequence: CASSTGQGAVGYTF.

This clonotype was seen ten or more times. The chain recombines TRBV6-5 with TRBJ2-7; 9 nucleotides agree with TRBD2. The germline V gene has CDR1 MNHEY and CDR2 SVGAGI. Trimming removed 6 bases from V and 3 bases from J; junction bases left unmatched: 6. This CDR3 is built from 14 residues. The chain's CDR3 is CASRPTLAGYEQYF. CDR3 sequence (DNA): TGTGCCAGCAGGCCCACACTAGCGGGCTACGAGCAGTACTTC.

This chain joins TRBV27 and TRBJ2-7; 7 bases are shared with TRBD1. The V and J ends lost 0 bases and 3 bases, in that order; junction bases with no gene match: 8. CDR1 is MNHEY and CDR2 is SMNVEV in the germline V gene (reference sequence). CDR3 size: 16 residues. CDR3 residues: CASSLSSGTVYYEQYF. The CDR3 DNA reads as TGTGCCAGCAGTTTATCCTCCGGGACAGTCTACTACGAGCAGTACTTC.

The chain couples TRBV25-1 to TRBJ2-4; 9 bases agree with TRBD2. The V gene end was trimmed by 1 base and the J gene end by 13 bases; junction bases not matched to a gene: 20. Germline V lookup: CDR1 MGHDK, CDR2 SYGVNS. The CDR3 has 18 amino acids. The CDR3 reads CASSELGPREGGPSEQYF. Written as DNA, the CDR3 is TGTGCCAGCAGTGAATTGGGTCCGCGGGAGGGCGGCCCTTCGGAGCAGTACTTC.

The gene calls are TRBV4-2 and TRBJ2-3; TRBD2 might be the D (6 bases). In germline, CDR1 is LGHNA, CDR2 YNFKEQ. With 0 bases removed from V and 1 base from J, the gap between germline ends came to 11 bases. CDR3 size: 16 residues. CDR3: CASSQDRWEGTDTQYF. The CDR3 region has the DNA TGTGCCAGCAGCCAAGATCGATGGGAGGGCACAGATACGCAGTATTTT.

This clonotype was found once. The chain couples TRBV7-2 to TRBJ2-2; D uncertain. Trimming took 1 base from V and 8 from J, leaving 8 bases between them. The germline CDR1 and CDR2 sequences are SGHTA and FQGNSA. This CDR3 region has 13 residues. The CDR3 protein is CASSLVVLGELFF. CDR3 nucleotide sequence: TGTGCCAGCAGCTTAGTCGTGTTAGGGGAGCTGTTTTTT.

V gene TRBV5-1 combines with J gene TRBJ1-1; no firm D call. Germline loops: CDR1 SGHRS, CDR2 YFSETQ. The CDR3 has 17 amino acids. V lost 2 bases, J lost 1 base, and 18 bases lay in between. DNA for the CDR3: TGCGCCAGCAGCTTACTGCCCAAACGCATGGGGAACACTGAAGCTTTCTTT. Residues: CASSLLPKRMGNTEAFF.

In this sample, this clonotype turned up a few times. This chain links TRBV6-5 with TRBJ2-1, with TRBD2 matching 12 bases. Germline V gene data show CDR1 as MNHEY and CDR2 as SVGAGI. This CDR3 spans 16 amino acids. V shed 0 bases and J 10 bases; nucleotides not matched to a gene: 7. The CDR3 reads CASSYSLAGGPKEQFF. CDR3 coding DNA: TGTGCCAGCAGTTACTCCCTAGCGGGAGGGCCGAAAGAGCAGTTCTTC.

This rearrangement joins TRBV6-1 to TRBJ2-5; tentatively, D is TRBD1 (6 bases). V shed 7 bases and J shed 5 bases, with 14 bases lying between them. The CDR3 covers 13 residues. CDR1 is MNHNS, CDR2 SASEGT, per germline. This CDR3 reads CASIGGQTETQYF. As DNA, the CDR3 is TGTGCCAGCATTGGCGGACAGACGGAGACCCAGTACTTC.

This clonotype turned up a few times. V is TRBV20-1 and J is TRBJ2-7; no firm D call. There are 12 residues in the CDR3. Trimming removed 5 bases at V and 0 bases at J, with 8 bases between. Germline CDR1 and CDR2: DFQATT and SNEGSKA (reference sequence). CDR3 loop: CSASTPSYEQYF. The CDR3 DNA reads as TGCAGTGCTTCCACGCCCTCCTACGAGCAGTACTTC.

The chain joins TRBV15 to TRBJ2-1; D perhaps matches TRBD2 (5 bases). CDR3 length: 15 residues. Trimming took 1 base from V and 7 from J, leaving 14 bases between them. Germline assignment: CDR1 LNHNV and CDR2 YYDKDF (reference sequence). The DNA of the CDR3 is TGTGCCACCAGCAGAGGTTTGGACTCCTTAAATGAGCAGTTCTTC. Translating it yields CATSRGLDSLNEQFF.

In this sample, this clonotype turned up once. Sequence at one end of the junction differs from germline and may be a read error. This sequence joins TRBV6-1 and TRBJ2-7; D gene uncertain. Germline CDR1 reads MNHNS; CDR2 reads SASEGT. The length of the CDR3 is 13 residues. DNA for the CDR3: TGTGCCAGCGGTGAAAGACGAGTTTACGAGCAGTACTTC. It codes for CASGERRVYEQYF.

The chain carries TRBV9 and TRBJ1-6; TRBD1 might be the D (5 bases). Germline CDR1 reads SGDLS; CDR2 reads YYNGEE. The CDR3 covers 15 residues. Trimming stripped 6 bases from V and 7 bases from J, with 17 bases between. The CDR3 DNA follows: TGTGCCAGCACCCCGGGGTCCGGGGGAAATTCACCCCTCCACTTT. Its translation: CASTPGSGGNSPLHF.

V is TRBV2 and J is TRBJ2-1; a possible D gene is TRBD1 (5 bases). The ends were cut back, 7 bases at V and 8 bases at J, with 12 bases in the middle. Germline V lookup: CDR1 SNHLY, CDR2 FYNNEI. The CDR3 is made up of 12 amino acids. As DNA, the CDR3 is TGTGCCAGCATGCAGGGCACCGATGAGCAGTTCTTC. This gives the protein CASMQGTDEQFF.

The chain employs TRBV20-1 and TRBJ2-3; TRBD2 agrees at 8 bases. Germline V lookup: CDR1 DFQATT, CDR2 SNEGSKA (reference sequence). The CDR3 has 15 residues. J gave up 0 bases and V 8 bases, and 10 bases lay outside the gene matches. DNA for the CDR3: TGCAGTACCCTTGGGGCTAGCGGGAGCACAGATACGCAGTATTTT. Translating it yields CSTLGASGSTDTQYF.

The chain employs TRBV4-3 and TRBJ1-6; D is ambiguous. The CDR3 totals 13 residues. Germline assignment: CDR1 LGHNA and CDR2 YSLEER. The V gene lost 0 bases and the J gene lost 14 bases, with 11 bases spanning the gap. The CDR3 region has the DNA TGCGCCAGCAGCCAAGATCACGGTGAAACCCTCCACTTT. This codes for CASSQDHGETLHF.

This clonotype was observed a handful of times. J is TRBJ2-3 and V is TRBV11-2; D remains unclear. Germline loops: CDR1 SGHAT, CDR2 FQNNGV. V lost 6 bases and J 7 bases, leaving 11 bases between the germline ends. The CDR3 is 12 residues long. Here the CDR3 reads CASRLTGNTQYF. CDR3 bases: TGTGCCAGCAGACTGACTGGGAATACGCAGTATTTT.

This clonotype turned up a few times. The rearrangement joins TRBV5-5 to TRBJ2-1, with D possibly being TRBD2 (5 bases). Trimming stripped 2 bases from V and 10 bases from J, with 16 bases between. The CDR3 has 14 amino acids. In germline, CDR1 is SGHKS, CDR2 YYEKEE (reference sequence). The CDR3 DNA sequence: TGTGCCAGCAGCTTAGAGGGAGAGATCCTAGAGCAGTTCTTC. Its translation is CASSLEGEILEQFF.

CDR3 in amino acids: CASSLDTAGGPAAPSNEQFF. The CDR3 DNA reads TGTGCCAGCAGCTTAGATACAGCGGGAGGCCCCGCTGCCCCTAGCAATGAGCAGTTCTTC. This chain uses TRBV11-3 with TRBJ2-1; 9 nucleotides match TRBD2. The V gene end was trimmed by 0 bases and the J gene end by 6 bases; junction bases not matched to a gene: 18. The germline gives CDR1 SGHNT, CDR2 YENEEA. This CDR3 is built from 20 residues.

Only a few counts were recorded for this clonotype. The rearrangement links TRBV28 to TRBJ2-1; maybe TRBD1 (5 bases). V lost 2 bases, J lost 5 bases, and 13 bases lay in between. Germline V gives CDR1 MDHEN, CDR2 SYDVKM. The CDR3 is 15 amino acids. This CDR3 is CASSLVTPGNNEQFF. The CDR3 bases are TGTGCCAGCAGTTTAGTGACTCCAGGGAACAATGAGCAGTTCTTC. The full variable domain, its missing parts supplied by reference TRBV28 and TRBJ2-1, is DVKVTQSSRYLVKRTGEKVFLECVQDMDHENMFWYRQDPGLGLRLIYFSYDVKMKEKGDIPEGYSVSREKKERFSLILESASTNQTSMYLCASSLVTPGNNEQFFGPGTRLTVL.

This clonotype was observed a few times. The genes are TRBV29-1 and TRBJ2-5; D remains ambiguous. Trimming stripped 4 bases from V and 3 bases from J, with 18 bases between. The CDR3 loop spans 15 amino acids. Germline V gene data show CDR1 as SQVTM and CDR2 as ANQGSEA. CDR3 residues: CSVGPHFRPEETQYF. DNA for the CDR3: TGCAGCGTTGGCCCTCATTTCCGTCCGGAAGAGACCCAGTACTTC.

The chain employs TRBV12-3 or TRBV12-4 and TRBJ1-1, with 10 bases aligning to TRBD1. The CDR3 runs 14 residues. J was trimmed by 5 bases and V by 6 bases; bases with no gene match: 6. This CDR3 reads CASRVTGGWTEAFF. For the CDR3, the DNA is TGTGCCAGCAGGGTGACAGGGGGCTGGACTGAAGCTTTCTTT.

V usage is TRBV7-9 and J usage is TRBJ2-1, with 11 nucleotides matching TRBD2. Unmatched junction bases numbered 5, after V lost 1 base and J lost 9 bases. In germline, CDR1 is SEHNR, CDR2 FQNEAQ (reference sequence). The CDR3 extends over 15 amino acids. Written as DNA, the CDR3 is TGTGCCAGCAGCTTAGTAGCGGGAGGGCGGGGTGAGCAGTTCTTC. This codes for CASSLVAGGRGEQFF.

The chain employs TRBV28 and TRBJ2-4; TRBD1 is a possible D gene (6 bases). The J call could be wrong; TRBJ2-7 is a better fit for the DNA end. CDR3 length: 17 residues. Germline CDR1 and CDR2: MDHEN and SYDVKM. CDR3 DNA sequence: TGTGCCAGCAGTTTAACCTGGGGACAACCAGAGTTGTACGAGCAGTACTTC. It codes for CASSLTWGQPELYEQYF.

This clonotype was counted only a few times. V gene TRBV5-1 combines with J gene TRBJ2-5, with 8 bases fitting TRBD1. TRBJ2-7 matches the DNA end more closely, so the J call is doubtful. CDR3 length: 15 amino acids. Germline V gives CDR1 SGHRS, CDR2 YFSETQ. As DNA, the CDR3 is TGCGCCAGCAGCTTGGCGGTCTCGGGACAGGACGAGCAGTACTTC. Encoded protein: CASSLAVSGQDEQYF.

The rearrangement links TRBV15 to TRBJ2-3, with D maybe TRBD1 (6 bases). The CDR3 is 15 amino acids. Per the germline V gene, CDR1 is LNHNV and CDR2 is YYDKDF (reference sequence). The V end was cut by 5 bases, the J end by 0 bases, with 12 bases between. The CDR3 sequence: CATSAPGASTDTQYF. The CDR3 coding sequence is TGTGCCACCAGCGCCCCAGGGGCAAGCACAGATACGCAGTATTTT.